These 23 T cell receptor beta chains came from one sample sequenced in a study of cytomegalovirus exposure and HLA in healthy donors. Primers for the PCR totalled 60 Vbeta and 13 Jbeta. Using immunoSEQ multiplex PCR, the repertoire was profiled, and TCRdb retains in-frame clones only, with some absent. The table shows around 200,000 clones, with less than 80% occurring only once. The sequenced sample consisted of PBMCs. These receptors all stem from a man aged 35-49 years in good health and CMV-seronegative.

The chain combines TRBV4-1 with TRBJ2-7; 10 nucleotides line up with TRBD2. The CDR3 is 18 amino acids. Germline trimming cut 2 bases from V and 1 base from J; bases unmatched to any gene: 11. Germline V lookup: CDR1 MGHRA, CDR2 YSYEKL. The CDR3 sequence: CASSQTGKGLASSYEQYF. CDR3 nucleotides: TGCGCCAGCAGCCAAACCGGCAAGGGACTAGCGAGTTCCTACGAGCAGTACTTC.

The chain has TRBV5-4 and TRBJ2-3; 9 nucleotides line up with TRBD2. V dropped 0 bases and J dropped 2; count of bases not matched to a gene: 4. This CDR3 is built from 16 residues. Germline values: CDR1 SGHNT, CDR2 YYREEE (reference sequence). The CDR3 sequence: CASSLDRGRATDTQYF. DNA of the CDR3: TGTGCCAGCAGCTTGGATCGCGGGAGGGCCACAGATACGCAGTATTTT.

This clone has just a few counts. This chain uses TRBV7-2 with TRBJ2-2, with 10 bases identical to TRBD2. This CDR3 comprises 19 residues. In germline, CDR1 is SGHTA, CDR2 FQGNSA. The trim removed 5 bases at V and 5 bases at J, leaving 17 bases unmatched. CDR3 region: CASSRRSSGSPGRTGELFF. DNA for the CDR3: TGTGCCAGCAGCCGAAGGTCTAGCGGGAGCCCTGGACGGACCGGGGAGCTGTTTTTT. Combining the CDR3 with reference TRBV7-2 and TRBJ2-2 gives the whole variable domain GAGVSQSPSNKVTEKGKDVELRCDPISGHTALYWYRQSLGQGLEFLIYFQGNSAPDKSGLPSDRFSAERTGGSVSTLTIQRTQQEDSAVYLCASSRRSSGSPGRTGELFFGEGSRLTVL.

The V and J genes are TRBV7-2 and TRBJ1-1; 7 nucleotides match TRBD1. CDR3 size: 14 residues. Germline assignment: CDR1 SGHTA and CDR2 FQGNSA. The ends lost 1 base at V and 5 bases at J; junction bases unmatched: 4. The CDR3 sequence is CASSLERGRTEAFF. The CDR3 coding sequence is TGTGCCAGCAGCTTAGAAAGGGGGCGGACTGAAGCTTTCTTT.

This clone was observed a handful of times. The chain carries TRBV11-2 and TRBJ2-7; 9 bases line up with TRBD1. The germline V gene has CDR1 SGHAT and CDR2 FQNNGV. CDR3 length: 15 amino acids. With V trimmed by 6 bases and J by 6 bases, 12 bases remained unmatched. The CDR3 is CASSRPGQGRSEQYF. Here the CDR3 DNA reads TGTGCCAGCAGTCGGCCGGGACAGGGAAGATCCGAGCAGTACTTC.

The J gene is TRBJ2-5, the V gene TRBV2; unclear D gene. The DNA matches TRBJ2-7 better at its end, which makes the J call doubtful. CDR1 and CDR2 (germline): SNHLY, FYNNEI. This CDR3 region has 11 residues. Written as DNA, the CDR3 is TGTGCCAGCAGTGAAGCGTACGAGCAGTACTTC. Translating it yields CASSEAYEQYF.

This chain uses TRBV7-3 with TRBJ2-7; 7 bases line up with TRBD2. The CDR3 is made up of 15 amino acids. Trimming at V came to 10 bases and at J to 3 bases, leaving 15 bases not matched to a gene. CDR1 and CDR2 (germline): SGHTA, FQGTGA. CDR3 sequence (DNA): TGTGCCACCGAGTCAGCGGGAAGGCTTCTCTACGAGCAGTACTTC. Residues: CATESAGRLLYEQYF.

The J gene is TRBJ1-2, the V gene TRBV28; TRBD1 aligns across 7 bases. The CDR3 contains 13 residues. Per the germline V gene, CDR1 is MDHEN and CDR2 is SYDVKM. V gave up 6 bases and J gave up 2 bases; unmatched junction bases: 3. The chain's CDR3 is CASRQDRNYGYTF. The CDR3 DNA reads TGTGCCAGCAGGCAGGACAGGAACTATGGCTACACCTTC.

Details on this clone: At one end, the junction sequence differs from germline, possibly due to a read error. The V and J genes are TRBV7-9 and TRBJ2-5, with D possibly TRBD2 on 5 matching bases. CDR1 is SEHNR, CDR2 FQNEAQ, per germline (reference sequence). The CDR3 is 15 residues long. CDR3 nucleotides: TGTTCCAGCAGCTGGTGGACTGGAGCAAAAGAGACCCAGTACTTC. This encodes CSSSWWTGAKETQYF.

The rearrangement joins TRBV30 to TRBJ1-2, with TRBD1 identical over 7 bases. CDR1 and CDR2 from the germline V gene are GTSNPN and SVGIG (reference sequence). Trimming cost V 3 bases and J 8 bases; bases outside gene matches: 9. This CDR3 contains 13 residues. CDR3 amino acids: CAWSGERGLGYTF. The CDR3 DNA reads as TGTGCCTGGAGCGGGGAGAGGGGGCTCGGCTACACCTTC.

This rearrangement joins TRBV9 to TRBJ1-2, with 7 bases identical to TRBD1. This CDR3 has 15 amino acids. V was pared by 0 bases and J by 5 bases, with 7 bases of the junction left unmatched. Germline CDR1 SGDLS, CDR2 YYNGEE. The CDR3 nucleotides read TGTGCCAGCAGCGTAGGACAGGGATTGGGATATGGCTACACCTTC. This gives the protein CASSVGQGLGYGYTF.

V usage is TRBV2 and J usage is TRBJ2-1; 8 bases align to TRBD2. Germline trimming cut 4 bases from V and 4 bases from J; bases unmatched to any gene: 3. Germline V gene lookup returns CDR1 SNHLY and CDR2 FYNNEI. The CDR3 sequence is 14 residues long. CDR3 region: CASSATSGYNEQFF. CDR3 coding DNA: TGTGCCAGCAGTGCTACTAGCGGTTACAATGAGCAGTTCTTC. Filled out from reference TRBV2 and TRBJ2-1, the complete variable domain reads EPEVTQTPSHQVTQMGQEVILRCVPISNHLYFYWYRQILGQKVEFLVSFYNNEISEKSEIFDDQFSVERPDGSNFTLKIRSTKLEDSAMYFCASSATSGYNEQFFGPGTRLTVL.

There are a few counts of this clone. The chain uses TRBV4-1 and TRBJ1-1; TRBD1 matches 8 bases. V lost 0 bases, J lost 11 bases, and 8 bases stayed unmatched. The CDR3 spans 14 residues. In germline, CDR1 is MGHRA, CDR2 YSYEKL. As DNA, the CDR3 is TGCGCCAGCAGCCAAGAATCAGGGGGCTTAGGGGCTTTCTTT. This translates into CASSQESGGLGAFF.

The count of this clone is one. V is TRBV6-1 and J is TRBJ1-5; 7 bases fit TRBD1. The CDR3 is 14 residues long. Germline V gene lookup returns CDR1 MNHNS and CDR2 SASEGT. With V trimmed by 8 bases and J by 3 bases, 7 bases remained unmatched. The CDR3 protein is CASASDRNNQPQHF. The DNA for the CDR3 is TGTGCCAGCGCCTCGGACAGGAACAATCAGCCCCAGCATTTT.

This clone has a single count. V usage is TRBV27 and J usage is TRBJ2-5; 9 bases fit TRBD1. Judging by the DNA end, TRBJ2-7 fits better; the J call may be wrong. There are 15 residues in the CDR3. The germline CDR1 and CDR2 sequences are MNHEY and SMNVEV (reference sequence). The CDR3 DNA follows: TGTGCCAGCAGTTTAATGGGACAGGGATCCTACGAGCAGTACTTC. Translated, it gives CASSLMGQGSYEQYF.

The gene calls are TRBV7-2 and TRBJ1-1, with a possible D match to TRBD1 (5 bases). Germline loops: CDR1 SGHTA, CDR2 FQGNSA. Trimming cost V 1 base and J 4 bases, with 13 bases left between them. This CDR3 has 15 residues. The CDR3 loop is CASSLVGGVGTEAFF. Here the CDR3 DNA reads TGTGCCAGCAGCTTAGTCGGGGGAGTCGGCACTGAAGCTTTCTTT.

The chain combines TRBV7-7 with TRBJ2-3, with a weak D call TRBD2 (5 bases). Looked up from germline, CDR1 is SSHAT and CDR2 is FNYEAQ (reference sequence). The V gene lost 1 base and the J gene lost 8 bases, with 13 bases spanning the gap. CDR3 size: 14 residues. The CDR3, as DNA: TGTGCCAGCAGCTTAGGCGGGCCTGAGGGTACGCAGTATTTT. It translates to CASSLGGPEGTQYF.

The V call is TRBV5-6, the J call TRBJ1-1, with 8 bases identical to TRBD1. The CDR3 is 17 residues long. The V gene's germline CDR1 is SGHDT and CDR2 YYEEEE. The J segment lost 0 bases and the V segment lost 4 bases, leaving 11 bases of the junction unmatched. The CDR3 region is CASSPGTGGPMNTEAFF. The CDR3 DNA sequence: TGTGCCAGCAGCCCGGGGACAGGAGGCCCTATGAACACTGAAGCTTTCTTT.

The DNA of the CDR3 is TGTGCCATCAGTGGACTAGCGGGAGGGACTGGGGCCAACGTCCTGACTTTC. Translation: CAISGLAGGTGANVLTF. This sequence joins TRBV10-3 and TRBJ2-6; 14 nucleotides match TRBD2. This CDR3 region has 17 residues. The germline CDR1 and CDR2 sequences are ENHRY and SYGVKD. The trim removed 4 bases at V and 2 bases at J, leaving 1 base unmatched.

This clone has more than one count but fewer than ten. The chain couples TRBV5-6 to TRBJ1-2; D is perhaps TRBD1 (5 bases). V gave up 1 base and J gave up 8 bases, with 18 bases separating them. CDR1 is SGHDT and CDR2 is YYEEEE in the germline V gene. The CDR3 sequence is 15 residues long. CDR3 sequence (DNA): TGTGCCAGCAGCTTGTGGGTTTCGGGCTCAGGGGGCTACACCTTC. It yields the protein CASSLWVSGSGGYTF. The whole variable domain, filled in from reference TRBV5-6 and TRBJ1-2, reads DAGVTQSPTHLIKTRGQQVTLRCSPKSGHDTVSWYQQALGQGPQFIFQYYEEEERQRGNFPDRFSGHQFPNYSSELNVNALLLGDSALYLCASSLWVSGSGGYTFGSGTRLTVV.

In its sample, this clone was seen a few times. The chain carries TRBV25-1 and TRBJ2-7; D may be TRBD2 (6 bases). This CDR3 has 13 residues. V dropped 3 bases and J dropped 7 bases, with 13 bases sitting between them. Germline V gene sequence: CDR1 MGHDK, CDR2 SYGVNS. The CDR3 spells CASSDAGLREQYF. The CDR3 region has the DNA TGTGCCAGCAGTGATGCGGGGTTAAGAGAGCAGTACTTC.

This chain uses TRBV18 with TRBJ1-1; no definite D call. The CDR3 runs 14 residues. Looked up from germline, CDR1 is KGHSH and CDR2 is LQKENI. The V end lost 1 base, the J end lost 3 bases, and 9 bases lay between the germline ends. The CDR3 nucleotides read TGTGCCAGCTCACCACGGAACGGGGACACTGAAGCTTTCTTT. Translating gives CASSPRNGDTEAFF.

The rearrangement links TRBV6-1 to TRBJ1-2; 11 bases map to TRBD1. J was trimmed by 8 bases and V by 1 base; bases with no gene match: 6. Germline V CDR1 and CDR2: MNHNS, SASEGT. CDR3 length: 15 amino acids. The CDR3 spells CASSEDGQGAWGYTF. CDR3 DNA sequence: TGTGCCAGCAGTGAAGACGGACAGGGGGCGTGGGGCTACACCTTC.